Listed here is a single TCR beta chain. V lost 0 bases, J lost 0 bases, and 8 bases lay in between. The CDR3 loop spans 15 amino acids. Looked up from germline, CDR1 is KGHSH and CDR2 is LQKENI. The repertoire was sequenced with immunoSEQ multiplex PCR; TCRdb's copy has only in-frame clones and lacks some. Of 600,000 or so clones detected, about 89% appear once; the ten largest clones hold 0.0094%. The sample belongs to a study of shared T cell receptors in the human thymus. The sample also formed part of further work on human thymus T cells. As that report states: All donors were healthy Finnish infants who were undergoing corrective surgery to treat congenital heart defects. Thymic material originated from resections removed in the course of corrective heart surgery. Related studies found that unrelated individuals share highly overlapping thymic repertoires.

The sequenced sample was thymocytes. The origin of this receptor is a boy younger than two with a congenital heart defect. This chain joins TRBV18 and TRBJ2-5; possibly TRBD2 for D (6 bases). The CDR3 reads CASSPPTRDQETQYF. For the CDR3, the DNA is TGTGCCAGCTCACCACCGACTAGGGACCAAGAGACCCAGTACTTC.